This TCR beta chain was found in a study of blood T cell repertoires in COVID-19. Study summary: The analysed material was cDNA or gDNA that came from T cells, B-cell-depleted T cells, or PBMCs.

This CDR3 has 15 amino acids. Per the germline V gene, CDR1 is SNHLY and CDR2 is FYNNEI. V shed 2 bases, J shed 8 bases, and the junction held 8 bases outside the gene matches. The table came from immunoSEQ multiplex PCR; TCRdb's copy has only in-frame clones and leaves some out. This sample has 150,000 to 200,000 clones, with about 80% found just once. The rearrangement uses TRBV2 and TRBJ2-1, with 8 bases aligning to TRBD2. Input material: peripheral blood. This clonotype originated in a man between 60 and 70 years old with acute or convalescent COVID-19. CDR3 nucleotides: TGTGCCAGCAGTGAACAGGGACTAGGGGGACATGAGCAGTTCTTC. Protein: CASSEQGLGGHEQFF.